A single sample gave rise to the 24 T cell receptor beta chains below, sequenced in a study of spatial heterogeneity in lung cancer. Time point described: sample taken at primary tumor resection. Without sorting, whole RNA was sequenced from tumor, nontumor lung or frozen PBMC. TCRdb reprocessed the 5' RACE reads with MiXCR, giving one entry per CDR3 protein. The sample contains tens of thousands of distinct CDR3 sequences, about an eighth of which appear only once. The sample here was PBMCs, taken at surgery. The receptor set was obtained from a male donor with early-stage non-small cell lung cancer.

The rearrangement links TRBV2 to TRBJ2-1; 9 nucleotides match TRBD2. The CDR3 has 15 residues. Per germline, CDR1 SNHLY and CDR2 FYNNEI. V shed 1 base, J shed 5 bases, and the junction held 3 bases outside the gene matches. In nucleotides, the CDR3 is TGTGCCAGCAGTGAAGGACTAGCGGTAAACAATGAGCAGTTCTTC. Encoded protein: CASSEGLAVNNEQFF.

This chain uses TRBV5-6 with TRBJ1-5; D is ambiguous. The CDR3 extends over 12 amino acids. V lost 2 bases, J lost 0 bases, and 0 bases lay in between. The V gene's germline CDR1 is SGHDT and CDR2 YYEEEE. CDR3 loop: CASSFSNQPQHF. As DNA, the CDR3 is TGTGCCAGCAGCTTTAGCAATCAGCCCCAGCATTTT.

The chain recombines TRBV20-1 with TRBJ1-5, with 7 bases matching TRBD1. V lost 3 bases to trimming and J lost 4 bases; unmatched junction nucleotides: 3. This CDR3 is built from 13 residues. Germline V gives CDR1 DFQATT, CDR2 SNEGSKA (reference sequence). Written as DNA, the CDR3 is TGCAGTGCTAGTCCACAGGGGAATCAGCCCCAGCATTTT. Amino acid sequence: CSASPQGNQPQHF.

The chain recombines TRBV12-3 or TRBV12-4 with TRBJ1-1, with D maybe TRBD1 (6 bases). V was trimmed by 4 bases and J by 1 base, leaving 10 bases between them. This CDR3 has 14 residues. The CDR3 protein is CASSWGAQNTEAFF. DNA for the CDR3: TGTGCCAGCAGTTGGGGGGCCCAGAACACTGAAGCTTTCTTT.

The CDR3 is CASNQEVYEQFF. In DNA form, the CDR3 reads TGCGCCAGCAACCAGGAGGTGTATGAGCAGTTCTTC. The genes are TRBV5-1 and TRBJ2-1, with D maybe TRBD2 (5 bases). The CDR3 loop spans 12 amino acids. CDR1 and CDR2 from the germline V gene are SGHRS and YFSETQ. With 6 bases removed from V and 8 bases from J, the gap between germline ends came to 12 bases. Looking up the rest from reference TRBV5-1 and TRBJ2-1 gives the full variable domain: KAGVTQTPRYLIKTRGQQVTLSCSPISGHRSVSWYQQTPGQGLQFLFEYFSETQRNKGNFPGRFSGRQFSNSRSEMNVSTLELGDSALYLCASNQEVYEQFFGPGTRLTVL.

The rearrangement joins TRBV5-1 to TRBJ2-1; 10 bases align to TRBD2. The CDR3 has 16 residues. Germline CDR1 SGHRS, CDR2 YFSETQ. V lost 2 bases, J lost 1 base, and 3 bases stayed unmatched. The CDR3 region has the DNA TGCGCCAGCAGCTTACCGACTAGCGGGTCCTACAATGAGCAGTTCTTC. It specifies CASSLPTSGSYNEQFF.

This clonotype was recorded at least ten times. The chain couples TRBV29-1 to TRBJ2-3; perhaps D is TRBD1 or TRBD2 (5 bases each). This CDR3 is built from 16 residues. Trimming cost V 4 bases and J 0 bases, with 17 bases left between them. The germline V gene encodes CDR1 SQVTM and CDR2 ANQGSEA. Written as DNA, the CDR3 is TGCAGCGTTGCCGCACCCGCGAGGGGAAGCACAGATACGCAGTATTTT. Translation: CSVAAPARGSTDTQYF.

The V call is TRBV6-2 or TRBV6-3, the J call TRBJ1-5; a possible D gene is TRBD1 (5 bases). CDR1 and CDR2 (germline): MNHEY, SVGEGT. Deletions cut 7 bases from V and 7 bases from J, with 17 bases between. The CDR3 covers 14 residues. CDR3 in amino acids: CASKPYGASQPQHF. The CDR3, as DNA: TGTGCCAGCAAGCCCTACGGGGCTTCCCAGCCCCAGCATTTT.

This clonotype was observed a handful of times. The chain is built from TRBV7-2 and TRBJ2-1; D remains ambiguous. Per the germline V gene, CDR1 is SGHTA and CDR2 is FQGNSA. CDR3 length: 12 amino acids. V gave up 5 bases and J gave up 9 bases, with 11 bases separating them. CDR3 sequence: CASSLYDAEQFF. The CDR3 bases are TGTGCCAGCAGCCTTTATGATGCTGAGCAGTTCTTC.

J is TRBJ2-7 and V is TRBV10-2, with D perhaps given as TRBD1 or TRBD2 (5 bases each). Germline V lookup: CDR1 WSHSY, CDR2 SAAADI. V lost 2 bases and J 1 base, leaving 6 bases between the germline ends. The CDR3 is 13 residues long. DNA of the CDR3: TGCGCCAGCAGTGAGGGGGGATCCTACGAGCAGTACTTC. Translated: CASSEGGSYEQYF.

The CDR3 spells CATSDFGTGDRDTQYF. CDR3 nucleotides: TGTGCCACCAGTGATTTTGGAACTGGGGATCGTGATACGCAGTATTTT. The chain employs TRBV24-1 and TRBJ2-3; D not resolved. This CDR3 has 16 residues. CDR1 and CDR2 from the germline V gene are KGHDR and SFDVKD. Trimming took off 1 base at V and 6 bases at J, with 16 bases between the two ends.

This clonotype has a count of ten or more. The chain uses TRBV11-2 and TRBJ2-3; D is uncertain. There are 12 residues in the CDR3. The germline CDR1 and CDR2 sequences are SGHAT and FQNNGV. V was pared by 5 bases and J by 2 bases, with 5 bases between. In nucleotides, the CDR3 is TGTGCCAGCAGCCCCCCCACAGATACGCAGTATTTT. Translating gives CASSPPTDTQYF.

This clonotype showed up just a few times. The chain is built from TRBV7-2 and TRBJ1-2; no clear D gene. Germline CDR1 is SGHTA and CDR2 is FQGNSA. V shed 5 bases and J shed 8 bases, with 18 bases lying between them. The CDR3 is 14 amino acids. CDR3 DNA: TGTGCCAGCAGCCACGGTGTAGGTGCCTGGGGCTACACCTTC. Translated: CASSHGVGAWGYTF.

This clonotype was seen at least ten times. The V and J genes are TRBV5-1 and TRBJ2-7; 10 nucleotides align to TRBD2. Germline trimming cut 4 bases from V and 0 bases from J; bases unmatched to any gene: 1. Per germline, CDR1 SGHRS and CDR2 YFSETQ. The CDR3 extends over 14 amino acids. The DNA of the CDR3 is TGCGCCAGCAGCCCTAGCGGGAGCTCCTACGAGCAGTACTTC. Its translation: CASSPSGSSYEQYF.

This clonotype was picked up many times. The chain links TRBV20-1 to TRBJ2-1; 8 positions agree with TRBD2. V gave up 0 bases and J gave up 0 bases; unmatched junction bases: 4. The length of the CDR3 is 16 residues. CDR1 is DFQATT and CDR2 is SNEGSKA in the germline V gene (reference sequence). CDR3 DNA sequence: TGCAGTGCTAGAGATGTAGCGGGAAGCTCCTACAATGAGCAGTTCTTC. It is translated as CSARDVAGSSYNEQFF.

This clonotype appeared many times. The V and J genes are TRBV6-4 and TRBJ1-2, with D perhaps matching TRBD1 (6 bases). Germline V gene sequence: CDR1 MRHNA, CDR2 SNTAGT. The V end lost 4 bases, the J end lost 8 bases, and 17 bases lay between the germline ends. This CDR3 spans 14 amino acids. CDR3 in amino acids: CASSALTGTGGYTF. The CDR3 nucleotides read TGTGCCAGCAGTGCCCTGACAGGTACAGGCGGCTACACCTTC.

This clonotype was detected ten times or more. The V gene is TRBV29-1, the J gene TRBJ1-1; the D gene is possibly TRBD1 (5 bases). Germline V lookup: CDR1 SQVTM, CDR2 ANQGSEA. CDR3 length: 13 residues. The ends were cut back, 7 bases at V and 3 bases at J, with 15 bases in the middle. CDR3 in amino acids: CSAAHGGDTEAFF. CDR3 sequence (DNA): TGCAGCGCCGCGCATGGGGGGGACACTGAAGCTTTCTTT.

This clonotype was observed at least ten times. The CDR3, as DNA: TGTGCCAGCAGCTCCCGTCCCCCGGACCTTTACAATGAGCAGTTCTTC. Translating it yields CASSSRPPDLYNEQFF. The chain joins TRBV7-3 to TRBJ2-1; D unclear. The CDR3 extends over 16 amino acids. CDR1 SGHTA and CDR2 FQGTGA come from the germline V gene. Trimming removed 4 bases from V and 4 bases from J, with 17 bases in between.

This clonotype was seen a few times. The chain uses TRBV9 and TRBJ2-7, with TRBD2 matching over 13 bases. This CDR3 contains 16 residues. V lost 4 bases, J lost 2 bases, and 6 bases stayed unmatched. CDR1 is SGDLS and CDR2 is YYNGEE in the germline V gene. CDR3 protein: CASSPRTSGRTYEQYF. The CDR3 DNA is TGTGCCAGCAGCCCCCGGACTAGCGGGAGAACCTACGAGCAGTACTTC.

The chain combines TRBV7-2 with TRBJ2-3; TRBD2 is a possible D gene (5 bases). CDR3 length: 13 amino acids. The V gene's germline CDR1 is SGHTA and CDR2 FQGNSA. V lost 7 bases and J 3 bases, leaving 11 bases between the germline ends. CDR3 DNA sequence: TGTGCCAGCATCATGAGGGTAACAGATACGCAGTATTTT. Translating it yields CASIMRVTDTQYF. The full variable domain, rest sourced from reference TRBV7-2 and TRBJ2-3, is GAGVSQSPSNKVTEKGKDVELRCDPISGHTALYWYRQSLGQGLEFLIYFQGNSAPDKSGLPSDRFSAERTGGSVSTLTIQRTQQEDSAVYLCASIMRVTDTQYFGPGTRLTVL.

Ten or more counts support this clonotype. V and J are TRBV7-9 and TRBJ2-5, with TRBD1 identical over 8 bases. The length of the CDR3 is 14 residues. The J segment lost 5 bases and the V segment lost 5 bases, leaving 7 bases of the junction unmatched. CDR1 and CDR2 (germline): SEHNR, FQNEAQ (reference sequence). In DNA, the CDR3 is TGTGCCAGCAGCCCCACAGGGGGAGGCGAGACCCAGTACTTC. Protein product: CASSPTGGGETQYF.

CDR3 protein: CASSLDREGEKLFF. In DNA, the CDR3 is TGTGCCAGCAGTCTAGACAGGGAAGGGGAAAAACTGTTTTTT. The chain recombines TRBV27 with TRBJ1-4, with 7 bases identical to TRBD1. This CDR3 has 14 amino acids. Trimming cost V 5 bases and J 8 bases; bases outside gene matches: 8. CDR1 MNHEY and CDR2 SMNVEV come from the germline V gene (reference sequence).

The rearrangement uses TRBV6-2 or TRBV6-3 and TRBJ2-1; D gene ambiguous. The CDR3 length is 15 residues. Trimming shortened V by 7 bases and J by 5 bases, and 18 bases separated the two germline ends. CDR1 and CDR2 (germline): MNHEY, SVGEGT. The CDR3 DNA sequence: TGTGCCAGCACCCGAGATAATAGGGCACACAATGAGCAGTTCTTC. Protein product: CASTRDNRAHNEQFF.

The J gene is TRBJ1-2, the V gene TRBV20-1; D may be TRBD1 (5 bases). V was pared by 0 bases and J by 8 bases, with 16 bases between. CDR1 is DFQATT, CDR2 SNEGSKA, per germline (reference sequence). This CDR3 has 14 residues. CDR3 nucleotides: TGCAGTGCTAGAGATCAGGGAGGGCCGGAGGGCTACACCTTC. Translating it yields CSARDQGGPEGYTF.